The 23 T cell receptor beta chains in this list originate from one sample, sequenced in a study of cytomegalovirus exposure and HLA in healthy donors. PCR employed 60 Vbeta and 13 Jbeta primers. Sequencing was performed with immunoSEQ multiplex PCR; in TCRdb, only in-frame clones are kept and a portion is missing. The table has roughly 190,000 clones, approximately 67% seen once; the top ten hold 2.5% to 3%. The specimen was PBMCs. Receptors originate from a man between 35 and 55 years old in good health and CMV-seronegative.

Only a few counts were recorded for this clone. The chain couples TRBV7-9 to TRBJ1-6, with TRBD1 as a possible D gene (6 bases). CDR1 is SEHNR, CDR2 FQNEAQ, per germline (reference sequence). This CDR3 comprises 15 residues. V dropped 4 bases and J dropped 8 bases, with 15 bases sitting between them. This CDR3 reads CASSSPGQSHSPLHF. The DNA of the CDR3 is TGTGCCAGCAGCTCCCCCGGACAGTCCCATTCACCCCTCCACTTT.

The table lists this clone with a few counts. The chain carries TRBV4-3 and TRBJ2-3; the D gene is possibly TRBD2 (6 bases). This CDR3 has 14 amino acids. CDR1 and CDR2 from the germline V gene are LGHNA and YSLEER. The ends were cut back, 0 bases at V and 4 bases at J, with 8 bases in the middle. The CDR3 is CASSQDWGADTQYF. CDR3 sequence (DNA): TGCGCCAGCAGCCAAGATTGGGGGGCAGATACGCAGTATTTT.

The rearrangement uses TRBV19 and TRBJ2-7; D is uncertain. The V end lost 3 bases, the J end lost 5 bases, and 17 bases lay between the germline ends. The CDR3 contains 15 residues. Germline V gene lookup returns CDR1 LNHDA and CDR2 SQIVND (reference sequence). Here the CDR3 reads CASSIVPGSRNEQYF. The CDR3 DNA reads as TGTGCCAGTAGTATCGTGCCTGGTAGCAGAAACGAGCAGTACTTC.

The V call is TRBV2, the J call TRBJ2-6; TRBD1 matches at 12 bases. Germline CDR1 and CDR2: SNHLY and FYNNEI. V shed 6 bases, J shed 0 bases, and the junction held 6 bases outside the gene matches. This CDR3 comprises 18 residues. CDR3 sequence: CASRLGTGGFSGANVLTF. The CDR3 nucleotides are TGTGCCAGCAGGTTAGGGACAGGGGGCTTCTCTGGGGCCAACGTCCTGACTTTC.

V gene TRBV2 combines with J gene TRBJ2-5; maybe TRBD1 (6 bases). The CDR3 is made up of 13 amino acids. V shed 4 bases and J shed 1 base, with 7 bases lying between them. CDR1 is SNHLY, CDR2 FYNNEI, per germline. The CDR3 here is CASSGTAQETQYF. The CDR3 bases are TGTGCCAGCAGTGGGACAGCCCAAGAGACCCAGTACTTC.

The rearrangement links TRBV7-6 to TRBJ2-7, with D perhaps TRBD2 (6 bases). Trimming pared 5 bases from V and 4 bases from J, leaving 18 bases between. This CDR3 has 15 residues. The germline V gene has CDR1 SGHVS and CDR2 FNYEAQ. For the CDR3, the DNA is TGTGCCAGCAGCCGGTTTGGAGGGGTGATGTACGAGCAGTACTTC. It codes for CASSRFGGVMYEQYF.

The rearrangement links TRBV6-1 to TRBJ2-5; D possibly corresponds to TRBD1 (6 bases). Per germline, CDR1 MNHNS and CDR2 SASEGT. V gave up 2 bases and J gave up 1 base, with 11 bases separating them. This CDR3 has 15 amino acids. DNA of the CDR3: TGTGCCAGCAGTGAATCAGGACAGTCCCAAGAGACCCAGTACTTC. The encoded protein is CASSESGQSQETQYF.

J is TRBJ1-3 and V is TRBV6-5, with 7 bases fitting TRBD1. This CDR3 has 13 residues. V lost 10 bases and J lost 4; bases outside the gene matches: 7. Germline V gene sequence: CDR1 MNHEY, CDR2 SVGAGI. DNA for the CDR3: TGTGCCACTCCGGGACAGCTAGGAAACACCATATATTTT. Protein sequence: CATPGQLGNTIYF.

The chain recombines TRBV5-6 with TRBJ1-2; D unresolved. Germline CDR1 is SGHDT and CDR2 is YYEEEE. The V gene lost 0 bases and the J gene lost 8 bases, with 14 bases spanning the gap. The CDR3 covers 14 residues. In DNA, the CDR3 is TGTGCCAGCAGCTTGGTAGGAGCGGGAGCAGGCTACACCTTC. Protein sequence: CASSLVGAGAGYTF.

The chain links TRBV5-6 to TRBJ2-5; 12 nucleotides agree with TRBD2. Germline-derived CDR1 and CDR2 are SGHDT and YYEEEE. V dropped 0 bases and J dropped 5; count of bases not matched to a gene: 8. This CDR3 contains 17 residues. This CDR3 is CASSLGLAGGRWETQYF. CDR3 DNA: TGTGCCAGCAGCTTGGGGCTAGCGGGAGGGCGTTGGGAGACCCAGTACTTC.

CDR3 nucleotide sequence: TGCGCCAGCAGTGAGCGGATTGAGGGTAATTCACCCCTCCACTTT. Its protein is CASSERIEGNSPLHF. The chain has TRBV10-2 and TRBJ1-6; D unclear. The CDR3 totals 15 residues. CDR1 is WSHSY, CDR2 SAAADI, per germline. Trimming left V 2 bases short and J 6 bases short, with 11 bases between.

V usage is TRBV11-2 and J usage is TRBJ1-2; TRBD1 is a possible D gene (6 bases). This CDR3 spans 12 amino acids. V lost 4 bases, J lost 7 bases, and 10 bases lay in between. Germline V CDR1 and CDR2: SGHAT, FQNNGV. The CDR3 protein is CASSSTGFGYTF. For the CDR3, the DNA is TGTGCCAGCAGCTCAACAGGGTTTGGCTACACCTTC.

This clone has only a few counts. The chain joins TRBV5-4 to TRBJ1-2; D perhaps matches TRBD1 (6 bases). This CDR3 comprises 13 residues. The V and J ends lost 3 bases and 4 bases respectively, with 10 bases between them. Germline-derived CDR1 and CDR2 are SGHNT and YYREEE (reference sequence). The CDR3 DNA reads as TGTGCCAGCAGCTCCACAGGGATCTATGGCTACACCTTC. Translation gives CASSSTGIYGYTF.

The chain has TRBV6-5 and TRBJ2-7; 7 bases are a match to TRBD1. With V trimmed by 7 bases and J by 0 bases, 3 bases remained unmatched. The CDR3 length is 13 residues. CDR1 is MNHEY and CDR2 is SVGAGI in the germline V gene. The CDR3 DNA is TGTGCCAGCATCGACAGGGACTCCTACGAGCAGTACTTC. Residues: CASIDRDSYEQYF.

This clone was seen a handful of times. The same CDR3 is also encoded by other DNA sequences in this sample. The chain employs TRBV7-2 and TRBJ2-5; 9 bases fit TRBD1. This CDR3 has 16 amino acids. The V segment lost 3 bases and the J segment 6 bases; nucleotides outside the gene matches: 11. CDR1 and CDR2 from the germline V gene are SGHTA and FQGNSA. CDR3 residues: CASSFLIDRGGKTQYF. The CDR3 nucleotides read TGTGCCAGCAGCTTCTTAATCGACAGGGGGGGGAAGACCCAGTACTTC.

This chain uses TRBV5-1 with TRBJ1-4; TRBD1 agrees at 7 bases. CDR3 length equals 13 residues. Germline V gene sequence: CDR1 SGHRS, CDR2 YFSETQ. With V trimmed by 5 bases and J by 8 bases, 6 bases remained unmatched. As DNA, the CDR3 is TGCGCCAGCAGTAGACAGGGCGGCGAAAAACTGTTTTTT. It specifies CASSRQGGEKLFF.

This clone was recorded a few times. The chain combines TRBV7-9 with TRBJ1-4, with no clear D. The V end lost 2 bases, the J end lost 8 bases, and 12 bases lay between the germline ends. The CDR3 runs to 14 residues. Germline V gene lookup returns CDR1 SEHNR and CDR2 FQNEAQ (reference sequence). CDR3 region: CASSLRGPAEKLFF. CDR3 DNA sequence: TGTGCCAGCAGCTTACGAGGGCCAGCGGAAAAACTGTTTTTT.

Only one count was recorded for this clone. The gene calls are TRBV30 and TRBJ1-1; 7 positions agree with TRBD1. Trimming cost V 5 bases and J 2 bases; bases outside gene matches: 5. CDR1 is GTSNPN, CDR2 SVGIG, per germline (reference sequence). The CDR3 extends over 13 amino acids. The DNA for the CDR3 is TGTGCCTGGGACAGGGTGGGAAACACTGAAGCTTTCTTT. Translation: CAWDRVGNTEAFF.

This chain connects TRBV28 to TRBJ2-7; weak D call: TRBD1 (6 bases). V lost 5 bases and J lost 1, with 9 bases in between. Germline CDR1 and CDR2: MDHEN and SYDVKM. The CDR3 is 13 residues long. CDR3 loop: CASSKTGSYEQYF. CDR3 nucleotide sequence: TGTGCCAGCAGTAAGACAGGTTCCTACGAGCAGTACTTC.

This clone was seen more than once but under ten times. This chain connects TRBV30 to TRBJ1-5, with a weak D call TRBD1 (6 bases). Trimming shortened V by 0 bases and J by 3 bases, and 12 bases separated the two germline ends. The CDR3 sequence is 15 residues long. Germline V gene lookup returns CDR1 GTSNPN and CDR2 SVGIG (reference sequence). The CDR3 coding sequence is TGTGCCTGGAGTGTAAGTCGGACAGACAATCAGCCCCAGCATTTT. It yields the protein CAWSVSRTDNQPQHF.

This chain links TRBV2 with TRBJ1-1, with D perhaps matching TRBD1 (6 bases). CDR3 size: 13 residues. Germline CDR1 and CDR2: SNHLY and FYNNEI. Trimming took 6 bases from V and 3 from J, leaving 11 bases between them. CDR3 residues: CASRLGGYTEAFF. The CDR3 region has the DNA TGTGCCAGCAGACTAGGGGGATACACTGAAGCTTTCTTT.

This clone was seen only once. This sequence joins TRBV5-4 and TRBJ1-3; a possible D gene is TRBD1 (6 bases). Germline values: CDR1 SGHNT, CDR2 YYREEE (reference sequence). The CDR3 sequence is 15 residues long. V shed 3 bases and J shed 6 bases, with 16 bases lying between them. In DNA, the CDR3 is TGTGCCAGCAGCTGGGGGCCAGCTGGTGAAAACACCATATATTTT. The encoded protein is CASSWGPAGENTIYF.

The chain recombines TRBV4-2 with TRBJ1-2, with 8 bases fitting TRBD1. This CDR3 has 18 residues. V shed 2 bases and J 4 bases; nucleotides not matched to a gene: 15. Germline values: CDR1 LGHNA, CDR2 YNFKEQ. The DNA for the CDR3 is TGTGCCAGCAGCCAAAACAAATTCACAGGGGGACGCGCCTATGGCTACACCTTC. Its translation: CASSQNKFTGGRAYGYTF.